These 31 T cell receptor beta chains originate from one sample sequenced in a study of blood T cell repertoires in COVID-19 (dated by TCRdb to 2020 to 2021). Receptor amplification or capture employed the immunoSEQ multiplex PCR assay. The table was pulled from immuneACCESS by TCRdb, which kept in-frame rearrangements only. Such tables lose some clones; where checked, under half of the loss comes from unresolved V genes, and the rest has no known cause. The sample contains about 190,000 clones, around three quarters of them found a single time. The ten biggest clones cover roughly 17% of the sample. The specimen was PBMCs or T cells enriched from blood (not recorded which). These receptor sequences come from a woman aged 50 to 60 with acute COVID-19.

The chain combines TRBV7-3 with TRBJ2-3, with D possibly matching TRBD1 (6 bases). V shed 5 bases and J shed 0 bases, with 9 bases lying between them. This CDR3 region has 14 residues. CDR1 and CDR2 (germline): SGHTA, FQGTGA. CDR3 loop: CASSGGPSTDTQYF. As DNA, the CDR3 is TGTGCCAGCAGCGGGGGCCCTAGCACAGATACGCAGTATTTT.

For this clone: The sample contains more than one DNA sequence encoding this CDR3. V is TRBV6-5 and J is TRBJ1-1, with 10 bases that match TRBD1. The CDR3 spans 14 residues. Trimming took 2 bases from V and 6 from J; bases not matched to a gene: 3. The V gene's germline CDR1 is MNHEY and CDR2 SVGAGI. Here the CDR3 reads CASSYTGQGAEAFF. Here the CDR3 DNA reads TGTGCCAGCAGTTACACAGGACAGGGGGCTGAAGCTTTCTTT.

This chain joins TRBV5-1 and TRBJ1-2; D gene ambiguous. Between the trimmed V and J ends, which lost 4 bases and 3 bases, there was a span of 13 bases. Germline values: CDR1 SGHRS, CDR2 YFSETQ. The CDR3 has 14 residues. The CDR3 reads CASSERETHYGYTF. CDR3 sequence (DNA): TGCGCCAGCAGCGAGAGGGAAACTCACTATGGCTACACCTTC.

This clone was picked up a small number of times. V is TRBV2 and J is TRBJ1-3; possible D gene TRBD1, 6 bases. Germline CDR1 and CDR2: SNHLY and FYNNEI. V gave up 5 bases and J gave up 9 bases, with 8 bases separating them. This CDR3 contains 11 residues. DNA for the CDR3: TGTGCCAGCAGTACAGGGCTCACCATATATTTT. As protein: CASSTGLTIYF.

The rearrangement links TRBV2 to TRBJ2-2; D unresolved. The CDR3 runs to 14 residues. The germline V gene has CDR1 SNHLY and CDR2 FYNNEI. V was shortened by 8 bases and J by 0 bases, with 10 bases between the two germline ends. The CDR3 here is CASGPAANTGELFF. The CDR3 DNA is TGTGCCAGCGGGCCGGCTGCGAACACCGGGGAGCTGTTTTTT.

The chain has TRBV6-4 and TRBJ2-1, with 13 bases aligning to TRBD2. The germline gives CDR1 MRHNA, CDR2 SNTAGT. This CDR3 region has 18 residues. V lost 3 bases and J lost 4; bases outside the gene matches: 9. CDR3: CASSEDPTSGGIYNEQFF. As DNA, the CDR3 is TGTGCCAGCAGTGAGGACCCGACTAGCGGGGGGATTTACAATGAGCAGTTCTTC.

The CDR3 coding sequence is TGTGCCAGCAGCTTAGGGACAGGGGGACGGAATCAGCCCCAGCATTTT. Amino acids: CASSLGTGGRNQPQHF. J is TRBJ1-5 and V is TRBV7-8; the match to TRBD1 covers 10 bases. V dropped 1 base and J dropped 4; count of bases not matched to a gene: 4. The CDR3 runs 16 residues. Looked up from germline, CDR1 is SGHVS and CDR2 is FQNEAQ.

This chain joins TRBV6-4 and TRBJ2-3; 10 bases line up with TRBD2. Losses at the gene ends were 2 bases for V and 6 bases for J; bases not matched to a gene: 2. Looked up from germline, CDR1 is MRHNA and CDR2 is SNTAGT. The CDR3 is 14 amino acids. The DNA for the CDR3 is TGTGCCAGCAGTGACCCGGGACTAGCGGATACGCAGTATTTT. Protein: CASSDPGLADTQYF.

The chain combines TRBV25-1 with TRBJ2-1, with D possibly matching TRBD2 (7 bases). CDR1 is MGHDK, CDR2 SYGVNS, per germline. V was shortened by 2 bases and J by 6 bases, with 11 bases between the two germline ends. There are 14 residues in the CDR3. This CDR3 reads CASSEGGAGNEQFF. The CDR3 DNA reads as TGTGCCAGCAGTGAAGGGGGGGCTGGCAATGAGCAGTTCTTC.

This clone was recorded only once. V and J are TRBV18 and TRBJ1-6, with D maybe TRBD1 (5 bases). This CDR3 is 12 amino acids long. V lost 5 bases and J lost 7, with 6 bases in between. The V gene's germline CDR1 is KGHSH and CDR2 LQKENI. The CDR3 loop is CASSGGNSPLHF. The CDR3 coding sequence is TGTGCCAGCTCAGGGGGGAATTCACCCCTCCACTTT.

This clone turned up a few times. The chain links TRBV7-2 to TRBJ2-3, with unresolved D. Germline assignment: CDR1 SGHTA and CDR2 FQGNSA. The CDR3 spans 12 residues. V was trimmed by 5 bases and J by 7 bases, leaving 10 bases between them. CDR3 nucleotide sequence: TGTGCCAGCAGCGCCTCCAGATATACGCAGTATTTT. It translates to CASSASRYTQYF.

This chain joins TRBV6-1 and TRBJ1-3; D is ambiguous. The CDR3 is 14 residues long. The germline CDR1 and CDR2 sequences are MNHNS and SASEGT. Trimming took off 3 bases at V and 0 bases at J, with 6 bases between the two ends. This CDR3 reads CASSDQYSGNTIYF. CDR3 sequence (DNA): TGTGCCAGCAGTGATCAGTACTCTGGAAACACCATATATTTT.

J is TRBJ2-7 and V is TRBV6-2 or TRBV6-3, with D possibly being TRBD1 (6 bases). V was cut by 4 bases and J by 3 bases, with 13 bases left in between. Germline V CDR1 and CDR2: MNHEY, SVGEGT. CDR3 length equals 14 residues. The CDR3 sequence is CASSSGDTYYEQYV. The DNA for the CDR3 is TGTGCCAGCAGTTCCGGGGACACTTACTACGAGCAGTACGTC.

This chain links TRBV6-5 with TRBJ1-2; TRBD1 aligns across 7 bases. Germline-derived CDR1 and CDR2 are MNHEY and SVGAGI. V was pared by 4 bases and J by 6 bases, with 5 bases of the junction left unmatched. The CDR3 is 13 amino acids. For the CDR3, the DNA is TGTGCCAGCAGTTCGACAGGGAACAATGGCTACACCTTC. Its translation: CASSSTGNNGYTF.

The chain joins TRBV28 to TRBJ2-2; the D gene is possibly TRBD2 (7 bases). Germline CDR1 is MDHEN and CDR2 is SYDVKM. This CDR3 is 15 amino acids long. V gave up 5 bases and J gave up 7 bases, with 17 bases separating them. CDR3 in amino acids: CASSGPGGGNGELFF. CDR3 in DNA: TGTGCCAGCAGTGGCCCCGGCGGGGGCAACGGGGAGCTGTTTTTT.

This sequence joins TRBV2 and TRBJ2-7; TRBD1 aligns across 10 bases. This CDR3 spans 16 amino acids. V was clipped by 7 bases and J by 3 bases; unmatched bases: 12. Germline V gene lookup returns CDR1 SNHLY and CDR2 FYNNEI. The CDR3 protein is CASTDHRDRGGYEQYV. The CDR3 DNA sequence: TGTGCCAGCACCGACCACCGGGACAGGGGAGGCTACGAGCAGTACGTC.

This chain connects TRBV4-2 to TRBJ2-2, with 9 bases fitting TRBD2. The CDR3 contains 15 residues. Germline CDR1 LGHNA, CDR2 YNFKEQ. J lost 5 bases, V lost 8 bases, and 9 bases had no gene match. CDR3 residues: CASVLAGAGTGELFF. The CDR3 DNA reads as TGTGCCAGCGTACTAGCGGGTGCAGGAACCGGGGAGCTGTTTTTT.

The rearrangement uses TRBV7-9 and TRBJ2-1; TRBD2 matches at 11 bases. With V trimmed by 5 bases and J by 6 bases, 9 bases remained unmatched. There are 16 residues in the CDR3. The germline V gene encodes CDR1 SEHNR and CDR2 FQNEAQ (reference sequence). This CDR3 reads CASSLLSGGAINEQFF. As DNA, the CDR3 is TGTGCCAGCAGCCTCCTTAGCGGGGGGGCCATCAATGAGCAGTTCTTC.

The CDR3, as DNA: TGTGCCTGGAGCATTACCCGGGACTTGGGGGGCTACACCTTC. It specifies CAWSITRDLGGYTF. V and J are TRBV30 and TRBJ1-2, with TRBD1 as a possible D gene (5 bases). The CDR3 sequence is 14 residues long. Germline loops: CDR1 GTSNPN, CDR2 SVGIG (reference sequence). V shed 3 bases and J shed 8 bases, with 19 bases lying between them. Full variable domain (rest looked up from reference TRBV30 and TRBJ1-2): SQTIHQWPATLVQPVGSPLSLECTVEGTSNPNLYWYRQAAGRGLQLLFYSVGIGQISSEVPQNLSASRPQDRQFILSSKKLLLSDSGFYLCAWSITRDLGGYTFGSGTRLTVV.

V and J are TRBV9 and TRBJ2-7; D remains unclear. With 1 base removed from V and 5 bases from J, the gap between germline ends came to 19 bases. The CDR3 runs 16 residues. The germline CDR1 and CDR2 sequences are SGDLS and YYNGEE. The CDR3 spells CASSVRPAGGDNEQYV. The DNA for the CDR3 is TGTGCCAGCAGCGTAAGGCCTGCAGGTGGCGACAACGAGCAGTACGTC.

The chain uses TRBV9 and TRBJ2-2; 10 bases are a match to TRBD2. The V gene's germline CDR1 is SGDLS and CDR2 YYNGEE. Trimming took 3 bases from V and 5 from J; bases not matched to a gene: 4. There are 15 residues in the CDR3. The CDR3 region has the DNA TGTGCCAGCAGCGAAGCGGGGGGGCTGACCGGGGAGCTGTTTTTT. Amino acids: CASSEAGGLTGELFF. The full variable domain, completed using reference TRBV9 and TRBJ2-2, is DSGVTQTPKHLITATGQRVTLRCSPRSGDLSVYWYQQSLDQGLQFLIQYYNGEERAKGNILERFSAQQFPDLHSELNLSSLELGDSALYFCASSEAGGLTGELFFGEGSRLTVL.

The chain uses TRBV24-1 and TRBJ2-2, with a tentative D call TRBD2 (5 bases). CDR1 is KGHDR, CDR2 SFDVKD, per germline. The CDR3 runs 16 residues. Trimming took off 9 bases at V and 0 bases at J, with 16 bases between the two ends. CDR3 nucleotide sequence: TGTGCCACCCGGCGGGCTTACTCAACGAACACCGGGGAGCTGTTTTTT. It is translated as CATRRAYSTNTGELFF.

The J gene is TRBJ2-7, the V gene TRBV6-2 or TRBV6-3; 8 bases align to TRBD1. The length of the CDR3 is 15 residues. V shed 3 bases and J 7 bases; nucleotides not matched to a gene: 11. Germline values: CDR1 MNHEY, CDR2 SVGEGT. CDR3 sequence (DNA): TGTGCCAGCAGTTATTTAGGTGGACAGGGTGATGAGCAGTACGTC. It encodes CASSYLGGQGDEQYV.

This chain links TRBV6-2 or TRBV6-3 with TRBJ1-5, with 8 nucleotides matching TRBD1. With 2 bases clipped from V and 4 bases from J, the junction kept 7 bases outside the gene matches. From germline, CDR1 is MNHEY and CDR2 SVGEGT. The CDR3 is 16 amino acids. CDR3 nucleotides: TGTGCCAGCAGTTACGGTAGGACAGGGAGGAATCAGCCCCAGCATTTT. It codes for CASSYGRTGRNQPQHF.

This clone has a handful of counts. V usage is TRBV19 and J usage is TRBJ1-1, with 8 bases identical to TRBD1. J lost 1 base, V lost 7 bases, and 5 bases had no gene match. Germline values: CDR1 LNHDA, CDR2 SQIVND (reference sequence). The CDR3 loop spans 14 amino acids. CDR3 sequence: CASNSDRANTEAFF. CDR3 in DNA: TGTGCCAGTAACTCGGACAGGGCGAACACTGAAGCTTTCTTT.

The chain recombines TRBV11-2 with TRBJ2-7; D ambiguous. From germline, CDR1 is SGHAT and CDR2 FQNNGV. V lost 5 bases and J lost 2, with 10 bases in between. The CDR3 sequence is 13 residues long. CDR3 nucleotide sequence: TGTGCCAGCAGCCGCGACACACCCTACGAGCAGTACGTC. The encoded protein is CASSRDTPYEQYV.

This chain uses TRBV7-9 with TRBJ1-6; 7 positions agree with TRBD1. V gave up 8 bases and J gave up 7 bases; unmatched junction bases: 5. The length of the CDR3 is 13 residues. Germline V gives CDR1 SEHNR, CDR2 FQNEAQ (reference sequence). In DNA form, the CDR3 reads TGTGCCAGCGGGACAGACCAAAATTCACCCCTCCACTTT. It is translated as CASGTDQNSPLHF. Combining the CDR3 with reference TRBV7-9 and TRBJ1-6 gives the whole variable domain DTGVSQNPRHKITKRGQNVTFRCDPISEHNRLYWYRQTLGQGPEFLTYFQNEAQLEKSRLLSDRFSAERPKGSFSTLEIQRTEQGDSAMYLCASGTDQNSPLHFGNGTRLTVT.

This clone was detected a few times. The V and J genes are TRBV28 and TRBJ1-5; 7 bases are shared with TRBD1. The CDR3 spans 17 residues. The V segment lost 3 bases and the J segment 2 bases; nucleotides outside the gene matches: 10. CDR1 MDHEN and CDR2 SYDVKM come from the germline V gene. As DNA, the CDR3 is TGTGCCAGCAGTTTCCCACAAGGGACAGTTGGCAATCAGCCCCAGCATTTT. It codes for CASSFPQGTVGNQPQHF.

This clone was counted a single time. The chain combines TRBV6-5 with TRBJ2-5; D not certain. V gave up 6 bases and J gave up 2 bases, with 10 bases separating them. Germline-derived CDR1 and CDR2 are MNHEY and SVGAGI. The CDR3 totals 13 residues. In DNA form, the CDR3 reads TGTGCCAGCAGGTTAAGCCTACAAGAGACCCAGTACTTC. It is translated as CASRLSLQETQYF.

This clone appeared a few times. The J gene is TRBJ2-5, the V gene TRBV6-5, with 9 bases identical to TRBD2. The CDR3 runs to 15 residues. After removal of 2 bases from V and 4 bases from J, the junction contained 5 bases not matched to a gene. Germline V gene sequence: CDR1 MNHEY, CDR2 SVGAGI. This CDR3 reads CASSYGTSRGETQYF. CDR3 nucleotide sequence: TGTGCCAGCAGTTACGGGACTAGCAGAGGAGAGACCCAGTACTTC.

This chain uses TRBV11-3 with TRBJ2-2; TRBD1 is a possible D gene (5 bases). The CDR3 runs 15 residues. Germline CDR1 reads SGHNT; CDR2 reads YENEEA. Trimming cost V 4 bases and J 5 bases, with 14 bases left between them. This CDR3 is CASSSEKRTTGELFF. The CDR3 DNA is TGTGCCAGCAGCTCCGAGAAAAGGACAACCGGGGAGCTGTTTTTT.